Below are 6 T cell receptor beta chains sequenced from a single sample in a study of cytotoxic CD8 clonotypes in ibrutinib-treated CLL. Data came from immunoSEQ multiplex PCR; TCRdb stores just in-frame clones and leaves some out. The sample has roughly 180,000 clones, under 90% seen once. Sequencing used PBMCs, obtained after 24 months of ibrutinib treatment. Source of these receptors: a human donor with chronic lymphocytic leukemia.

The chain links TRBV5-4 to TRBJ1-1; 10 bases match TRBD1. Trimming took 10 bases from V and 6 from J; bases not matched to a gene: 9. CDR3 length: 13 amino acids. Germline assignment: CDR1 SGHNT and CDR2 YYREEE (reference sequence). The CDR3 DNA sequence: TGTGCCGCCCTGGGACAGGGGTTTTCTGAAGCTTTCTTT. Translated: CAALGQGFSEAFF.

The V gene is TRBV27, the J gene TRBJ1-2, with D possibly TRBD1 on 6 matching bases. Germline assignment: CDR1 MNHEY and CDR2 SMNVEV (reference sequence). Trimming pared 6 bases from V and 2 bases from J, leaving 16 bases between. This CDR3 region has 15 residues. CDR3 region: CASREQGPRNYGYTF. In DNA, the CDR3 is TGTGCCAGCAGGGAACAGGGCCCTCGAAACTATGGCTACACCTTC.

The chain combines TRBV10-2 with TRBJ2-2; 9 nucleotides align to TRBD1. V was clipped by 3 bases and J by 9 bases; unmatched bases: 8. This CDR3 has 15 amino acids. From germline, CDR1 is WSHSY and CDR2 SAAADI. CDR3 bases: TGCGCCAGCAGTGACGTTGGACAGGGGTCGAGGGAGCTGTTTTTT. This sequence encodes CASSDVGQGSRELFF.

This chain connects TRBV4-2 to TRBJ2-1; the D gene is possibly TRBD1 (5 bases). The CDR3 runs 13 residues. Germline V gene lookup returns CDR1 LGHNA and CDR2 YNFKEQ. The germline V and J ends were trimmed by 2 bases and 7 bases, with 9 bases remaining between them. The CDR3 region is CASSQLRVNEQFF. The CDR3 nucleotides read TGTGCCAGCAGCCAACTCAGGGTAAATGAGCAGTTCTTC.

The J gene is TRBJ2-3, the V gene TRBV2, with 9 nucleotides matching TRBD2. This CDR3 spans 12 amino acids. Germline lookup yields CDR1 SNHLY and CDR2 FYNNEI. The junction had 2 bases not matched to a gene; V was cut back by 7 bases and J by 6 bases. The CDR3, as DNA: TGTGCCAGCAACGGACTAGCGGATACGCAGTATTTT. This gives the protein CASNGLADTQYF. The full variable domain, in which reference TRBV2 and TRBJ2-3 provide the parts outside the CDR3, is EPEVTQTPSHQVTQMGQEVILRCVPISNHLYFYWYRQILGQKVEFLVSFYNNEISEKSEIFDDQFSVERPDGSNFTLKIRSTKLEDSAMYFCASNGLADTQYFGPGTRLTVL.

The rearrangement joins TRBV5-1 to TRBJ1-2; TRBD1 matches at 7 bases. Germline loops: CDR1 SGHRS, CDR2 YFSETQ. The CDR3 has 15 residues. V gave up 0 bases and J gave up 4 bases; unmatched junction bases: 6. CDR3 region: CASSLVNRGAYGYTF. CDR3 DNA sequence: TGCGCCAGCAGCTTGGTCAACAGGGGAGCCTATGGCTACACCTTC.